The 9 T cell receptor beta chains listed next were all sequenced from one sample in a study of OX40 agonist ivuxolimab in advanced cancers. Clones were sequenced by immunoSEQ multiplex PCR, and TCRdb holds only the in-frame ones, with some missing. The sample yields over 75,000 clones, approximately 88% seen once. Sequencing was performed on CD4+ or CD8+ T cells sorted from blood, taken in a trial of the OX40 agonist ivuxolimab. These receptors originate from an adult with an advanced solid tumor such as melanoma, head and neck, liver or kidney cancer.

This clone has more than one count but fewer than ten. The chain has TRBV10-1 and TRBJ2-7; no clear D gene. Germline assignment: CDR1 WNHNN and CDR2 SYGVQD (reference sequence). The V end was cut by 3 bases, the J end by 4 bases, with 16 bases between. CDR3 length: 15 amino acids. CDR3 amino acids: CASSESSEWPYEQYF. The CDR3 nucleotides are TGCGCCAGCAGTGAAAGTTCCGAATGGCCTTACGAGCAGTACTTC.

This clone was seen once. J is TRBJ1-1 and V is TRBV6-5; D is possibly TRBD1 (5 bases). Per the germline V gene, CDR1 is MNHEY and CDR2 is SVGAGI. The CDR3 is 11 residues long. The CDR3 protein is CASGRTGEAFF. The CDR3 DNA follows: TGTGCGTCGGGGAGAACAGGTGAAGCTTTCTTT.

This chain joins TRBV7-2 and TRBJ1-6, with D perhaps matching TRBD1 (6 bases). V was shortened by 2 bases and J by 8 bases, with 7 bases between the two germline ends. The CDR3 length is 13 residues. Germline CDR1 reads SGHTA; CDR2 reads FQGNSA. The CDR3: CASSLRTDSPLHF. Here the CDR3 DNA reads TGTGCCAGCAGCTTAAGGACAGATTCACCCCTCCACTTT.

This sequence joins TRBV19 and TRBJ2-1, with D tentatively TRBD2 (5 bases). Germline V CDR1 and CDR2: LNHDA, SQIVND (reference sequence). Trimming took off 4 bases at V and 5 bases at J, with 9 bases between the two ends. The CDR3 sequence is 13 residues long. The DNA for the CDR3 is TGTGCCAGTAGTACCGGGAACAACAATGAGCAGTTCTTC. It codes for CASSTGNNNEQFF.

This chain joins TRBV28 and TRBJ1-2; D uncertain. The CDR3 spans 11 residues. CDR1 MDHEN and CDR2 SYDVKM come from the germline V gene. V shed 8 bases and J shed 1 base, with 5 bases lying between them. This CDR3 is CASPHNYGYTF. The CDR3 DNA reads TGTGCCAGCCCCCATAACTATGGCTACACCTTC.

The CDR3 spells CASSVTGSRDEQFF. CDR3 sequence (DNA): TGTGCCAGTAGTGTGACAGGGAGTAGGGATGAGCAGTTCTTC. J is TRBJ2-1 and V is TRBV19, with 7 nucleotides matching TRBD1. V dropped 5 bases and J dropped 8; count of bases not matched to a gene: 9. Germline V gene sequence: CDR1 LNHDA, CDR2 SQIVND (reference sequence). The CDR3 is 14 residues long.

The chain uses TRBV18 and TRBJ2-5; 9 nucleotides line up with TRBD2. Per the germline V gene, CDR1 is KGHSH and CDR2 is LQKENI. Germline trimming cut 4 bases from V and 5 bases from J; bases unmatched to any gene: 5. The CDR3 runs to 14 residues. This CDR3 is CASSQQTSGETQYF. In DNA, the CDR3 is TGTGCCAGCTCACAACAAACTAGCGGGGAGACCCAGTACTTC.

CDR3 DNA: TGTGCCAGCAGCTCAACTCAGGGGGGGGAGCTGTTTTTT. Translated: CASSSTQGGELFF. This chain uses TRBV7-3 with TRBJ2-2, with D perhaps TRBD1 (6 bases). The germline CDR1 and CDR2 sequences are SGHTA and FQGTGA. V lost 4 bases, J lost 8 bases, and 11 bases lay in between. The CDR3 extends over 13 amino acids.

In this sample, this clone turned up once. The chain links TRBV5-1 to TRBJ2-5, with a possible D match to TRBD2 (7 bases). Germline assignment: CDR1 SGHRS and CDR2 YFSETQ. The CDR3 has 14 amino acids. Trimming removed 5 bases at V and 5 bases at J, with 16 bases between. CDR3 sequence reads: CASSRGGRLETQYF. CDR3 nucleotides: TGCGCCAGCAGTAGGGGGGGGCGCTTGGAGACCCAGTACTTC. Based on the CDR3 plus reference TRBV5-1 and TRBJ2-5, the full variable domain is KAGVTQTPRYLIKTRGQQVTLSCSPISGHRSVSWYQQTPGQGLQFLFEYFSETQRNKGNFPGRFSGRQFSNSRSEMNVSTLELGDSALYLCASSRGGRLETQYFGPGTRLLVL.